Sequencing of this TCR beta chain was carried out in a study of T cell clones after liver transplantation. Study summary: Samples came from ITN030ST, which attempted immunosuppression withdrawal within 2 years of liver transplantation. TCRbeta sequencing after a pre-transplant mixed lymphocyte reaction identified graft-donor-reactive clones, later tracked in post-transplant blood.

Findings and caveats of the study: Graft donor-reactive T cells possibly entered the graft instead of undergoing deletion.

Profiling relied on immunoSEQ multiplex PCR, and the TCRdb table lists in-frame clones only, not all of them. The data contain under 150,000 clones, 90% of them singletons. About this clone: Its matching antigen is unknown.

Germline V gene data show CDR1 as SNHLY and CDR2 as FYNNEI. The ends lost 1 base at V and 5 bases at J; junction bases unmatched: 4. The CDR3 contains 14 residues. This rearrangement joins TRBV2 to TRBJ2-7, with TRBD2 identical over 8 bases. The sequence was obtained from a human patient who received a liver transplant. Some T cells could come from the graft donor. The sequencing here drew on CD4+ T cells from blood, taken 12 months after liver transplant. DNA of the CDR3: TGTGCCAGCAGTGAAGTAGGGCGGGGGGACGAGCAGTACTTC. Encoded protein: CASSEVGRGDEQYF.